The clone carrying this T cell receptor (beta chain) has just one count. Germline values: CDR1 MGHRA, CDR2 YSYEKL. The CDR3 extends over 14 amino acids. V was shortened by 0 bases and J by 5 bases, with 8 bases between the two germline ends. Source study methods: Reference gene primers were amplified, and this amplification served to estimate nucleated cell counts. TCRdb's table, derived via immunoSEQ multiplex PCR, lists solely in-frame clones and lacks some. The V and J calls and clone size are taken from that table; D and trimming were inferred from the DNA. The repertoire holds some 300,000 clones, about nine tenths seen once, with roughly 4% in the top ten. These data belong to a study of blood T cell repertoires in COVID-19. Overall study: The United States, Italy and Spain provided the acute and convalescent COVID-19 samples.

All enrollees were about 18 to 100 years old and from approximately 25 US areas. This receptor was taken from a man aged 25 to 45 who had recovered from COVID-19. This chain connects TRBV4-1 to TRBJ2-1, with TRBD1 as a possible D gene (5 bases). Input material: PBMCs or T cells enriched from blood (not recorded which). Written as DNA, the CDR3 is TGCGCCAGCAGCCAAGAGGAGACAGACAATGAGCAGTTCTTC. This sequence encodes CASSQEETDNEQFF.